This record looks at one T cell receptor (beta chain) sequence and its context. A read error may produce the germline difference seen at one junction end. Per germline, CDR1 MGHRA and CDR2 YSYEKL. The CDR3 sequence is 15 residues long. These data come from a study of control samples from healthy donors and cancer patients. The assay was immunoSEQ multiplex PCR, and TCRdb's table has in-frame clones only and misses some. The sample shows 84,000 or so clones, 91% of them seen only once. The clonotype comes from a man younger than 40 in good health. The V gene is TRBV4-1, the J gene TRBJ1-3, with D tentatively TRBD1 (6 bases). Sample: blood. The DNA of the CDR3 is TGCGCCCGCAGCCGGCCAGGGGAGGATGGAAACACCATATATTTT. It codes for CARSRPGEDGNTIYF.